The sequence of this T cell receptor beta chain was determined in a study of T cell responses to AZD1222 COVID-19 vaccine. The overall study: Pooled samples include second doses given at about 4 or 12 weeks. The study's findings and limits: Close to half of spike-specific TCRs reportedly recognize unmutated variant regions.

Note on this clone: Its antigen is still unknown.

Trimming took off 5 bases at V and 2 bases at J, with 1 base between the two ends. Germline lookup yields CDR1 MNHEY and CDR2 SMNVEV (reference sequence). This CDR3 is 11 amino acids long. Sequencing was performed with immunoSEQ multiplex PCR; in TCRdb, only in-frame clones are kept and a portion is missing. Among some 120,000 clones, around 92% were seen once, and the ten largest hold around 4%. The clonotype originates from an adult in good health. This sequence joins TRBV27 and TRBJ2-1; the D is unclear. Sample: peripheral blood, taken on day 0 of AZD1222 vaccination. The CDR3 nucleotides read TGTGCCAGCAGTACCTACAATGAGCAGTTCTTC. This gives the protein CASSTYNEQFF.